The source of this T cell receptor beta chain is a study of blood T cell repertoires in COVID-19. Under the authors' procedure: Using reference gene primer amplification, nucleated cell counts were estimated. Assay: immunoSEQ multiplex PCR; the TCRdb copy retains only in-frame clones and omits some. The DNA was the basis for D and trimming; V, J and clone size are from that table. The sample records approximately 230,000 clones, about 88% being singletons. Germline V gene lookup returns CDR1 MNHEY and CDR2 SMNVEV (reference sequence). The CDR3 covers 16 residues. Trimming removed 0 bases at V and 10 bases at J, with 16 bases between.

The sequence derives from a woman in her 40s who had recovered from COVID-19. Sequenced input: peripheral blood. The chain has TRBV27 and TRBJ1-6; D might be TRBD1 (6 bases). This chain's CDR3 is CASSLSGQGLRSPLHF. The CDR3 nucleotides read TGTGCCAGCAGTTTATCGGGGCAGGGGCTTCGGTCACCCCTCCACTTT.